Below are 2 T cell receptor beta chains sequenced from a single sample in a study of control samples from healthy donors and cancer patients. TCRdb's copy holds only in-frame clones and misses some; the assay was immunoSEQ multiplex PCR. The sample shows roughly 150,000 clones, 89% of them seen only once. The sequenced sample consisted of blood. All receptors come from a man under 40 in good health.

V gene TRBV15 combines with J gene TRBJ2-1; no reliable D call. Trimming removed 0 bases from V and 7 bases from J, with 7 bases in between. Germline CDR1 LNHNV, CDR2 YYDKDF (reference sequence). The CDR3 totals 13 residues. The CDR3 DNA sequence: TGTGCCACCAGCAGAGATCTGAGTAATGAGCAGTTCTTC. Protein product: CATSRDLSNEQFF.

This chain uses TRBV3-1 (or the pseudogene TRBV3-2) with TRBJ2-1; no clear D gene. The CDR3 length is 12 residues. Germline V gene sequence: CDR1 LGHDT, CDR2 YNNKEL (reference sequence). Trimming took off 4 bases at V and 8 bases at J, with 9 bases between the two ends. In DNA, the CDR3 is TGTGCCAGCAGCCGACGTGGAGATGAGCAGTTCTTC. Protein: CASSRRGDEQFF.